The T cell receptor beta chain described here comes from a study of T cell responses to AZD1222 COVID-19 vaccine. Overall study findings and caveats: The donor cohort was predominantly white British with a female majority, and clonal diversity may have been underestimated. Of the AZD1222 recipients, only 5 or 6 were seropositive at baseline. In all cases, repertoires were sampled only after the peak T cell response. Nearly half of spike-specific TCRs reportedly target variant regions that are unmutated in the B.1.351 and B.1.1.7 variants.

Trimming cost V 5 bases and J 2 bases; bases outside gene matches: 7. Germline V CDR1 and CDR2: SGHTA, FQGNSA. The CDR3 is 16 residues long. Assay: immunoSEQ multiplex PCR; the TCRdb copy retains only in-frame clones and omits some. The repertoire has 150,000 or so clones, around 89% of them found once; the top ten carry just under 3%. A remark on this clone: Antigen unknown.

This clonotype originated in an adult in good health. This specimen was peripheral blood, taken on day 0 of AZD1222 vaccination. The chain joins TRBV7-2 to TRBJ2-7; TRBD2 aligns across 12 bases. The CDR3 loop reads CASSPRLAGGTYEQYF. The CDR3 nucleotides are TGTGCCAGCAGCCCGCGGCTAGCGGGAGGGACCTACGAGCAGTACTTC. The complete variable domain, with remaining parts taken from reference TRBV7-2 and TRBJ2-7, reads GAGVSQSPSNKVTEKGKDVELRCDPISGHTALYWYRQSLGQGLEFLIYFQGNSAPDKSGLPSDRFSAERTGGSVSTLTIQRTQQEDSAVYLCASSPRLAGGTYEQYFGPGTRLTVT.